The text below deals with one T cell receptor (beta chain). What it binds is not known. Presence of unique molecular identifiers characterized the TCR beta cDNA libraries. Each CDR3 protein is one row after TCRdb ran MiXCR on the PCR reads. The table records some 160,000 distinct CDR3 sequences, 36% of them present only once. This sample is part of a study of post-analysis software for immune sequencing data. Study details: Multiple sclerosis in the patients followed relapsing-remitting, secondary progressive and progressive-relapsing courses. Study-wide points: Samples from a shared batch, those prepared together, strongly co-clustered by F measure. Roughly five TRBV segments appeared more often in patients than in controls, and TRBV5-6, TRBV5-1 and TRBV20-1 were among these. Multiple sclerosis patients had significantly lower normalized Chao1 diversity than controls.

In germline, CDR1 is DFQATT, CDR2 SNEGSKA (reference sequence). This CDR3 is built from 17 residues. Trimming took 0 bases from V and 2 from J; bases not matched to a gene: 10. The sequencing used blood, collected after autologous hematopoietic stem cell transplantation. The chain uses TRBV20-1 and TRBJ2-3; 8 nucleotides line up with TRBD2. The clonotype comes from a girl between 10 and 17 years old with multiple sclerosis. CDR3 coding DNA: TGCAGTGCTAGAGATGCTGGGCGGGAGGCCTACACAGATACGCAGTATTTT. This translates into CSARDAGREAYTDTQYF.